The next 10 T cell receptor beta chains were all read from a single sample in a study of cytomegalovirus exposure and HLA in healthy donors. With 60 Vbeta and 13 Jbeta primers, the PCR was carried out. Only in-frame clones appear in the TCRdb table, and some are missing; sequencing was by immunoSEQ multiplex PCR. Of some 150,000 clones in the sample, about 72% were seen once. The sample consisted of PBMCs. These receptors were obtained from a man in his forties in good health and CMV-seronegative.

V usage is TRBV5-1 and J usage is TRBJ1-1; 10 nucleotides line up with TRBD1. The V gene end was trimmed by 0 bases and the J gene end by 4 bases; junction bases not matched to a gene: 3. Germline CDR1 and CDR2: SGHRS and YFSETQ. This CDR3 region has 15 residues. Here the CDR3 DNA reads TGCGCCAGCAGCTTGGACGGACAGGGGGTCACTGAAGCTTTCTTT. Protein sequence: CASSLDGQGVTEAFF. The full variable domain, rest sourced from reference TRBV5-1 and TRBJ1-1, is KAGVTQTPRYLIKTRGQQVTLSCSPISGHRSVSWYQQTPGQGLQFLFEYFSETQRNKGNFPGRFSGRQFSNSRSEMNVSTLELGDSALYLCASSLDGQGVTEAFFGQGTRLTVV.

The gene calls are TRBV7-8 and TRBJ1-6; weak D call: TRBD1 (5 bases). CDR3 length: 13 amino acids. With 5 bases removed from V and 7 bases from J, the gap between germline ends came to 9 bases. The germline CDR1 and CDR2 sequences are SGHVS and FQNEAQ. The CDR3 DNA reads TGTGCCAGCAGCAGGGGTTCCAATTCACCCCTCCACTTT. This encodes CASSRGSNSPLHF.

J is TRBJ1-2 and V is TRBV2; maybe TRBD1 (5 bases). CDR3 length equals 14 residues. V dropped 3 bases and J dropped 1 base, with 9 bases sitting between them. Per germline, CDR1 SNHLY and CDR2 FYNNEI. The CDR3 protein is CASSEGGSNYGYTF. DNA of the CDR3: TGTGCCAGCAGTGAGGGGGGGAGTAACTATGGCTACACCTTC.

The chain joins TRBV5-1 to TRBJ2-7; possible D gene TRBD2, 7 bases. V lost 6 bases and J lost 5, with 15 bases in between. Germline lookup yields CDR1 SGHRS and CDR2 YFSETQ. The CDR3 has 13 residues. The CDR3 sequence is CASTRGGAHEQYF. The DNA for the CDR3 is TGCGCCAGCACAAGAGGGGGGGCGCACGAGCAGTACTTC. The complete variable domain, with remaining parts taken from reference TRBV5-1 and TRBJ2-7, reads KAGVTQTPRYLIKTRGQQVTLSCSPISGHRSVSWYQQTPGQGLQFLFEYFSETQRNKGNFPGRFSGRQFSNSRSEMNVSTLELGDSALYLCASTRGGAHEQYFGPGTRLTVT.

The rearrangement joins TRBV27 to TRBJ2-3; weak D call: TRBD2 (6 bases). CDR1 and CDR2 (germline): MNHEY, SMNVEV (reference sequence). The CDR3 extends over 12 amino acids. Trimming cost V 7 bases and J 10 bases, with 15 bases left between them. CDR3 in amino acids: CASTDGGLAQYF. The DNA of the CDR3 is TGTGCCAGCACCGACGGGGGACTCGCGCAGTATTTT.

The rearrangement uses TRBV19 and TRBJ1-5, with 7 bases lining up with TRBD1. The ends lost 7 bases at V and 1 base at J; junction bases unmatched: 4. CDR3 size: 14 residues. The germline V gene encodes CDR1 LNHDA and CDR2 SQIVND (reference sequence). Here the CDR3 reads CASTPDRSNQPQHF. CDR3 sequence (DNA): TGTGCCAGTACCCCGGACAGGAGCAATCAGCCCCAGCATTTT.

This clone was detected only once. CDR3: CSANFQRGKYF. CDR3 nucleotide sequence: TGCAGTGCCAACTTCCAAAGGGGCAAGTACTTC. V gene TRBV20-1 combines with J gene TRBJ2-7; possible D gene TRBD1, 5 bases. The V end was cut by 6 bases, the J end by 11 bases, with 17 bases between. The CDR3 runs 11 residues. Germline-derived CDR1 and CDR2 are DFQATT and SNEGSKA (reference sequence).

The chain links TRBV9 to TRBJ2-7; 12 bases fit TRBD2. Trimming removed 3 bases from V and 0 bases from J; junction bases left unmatched: 10. CDR1 is SGDLS, CDR2 YYNGEE, per germline. The CDR3 has 18 amino acids. CDR3 sequence reads: CASSATSGGPGGSYEQYF. Here the CDR3 DNA reads TGTGCCAGCAGCGCCACTAGCGGGGGGCCGGGCGGCTCCTACGAGCAGTACTTC.

The chain carries TRBV10-2 and TRBJ1-2; 7 bases agree with TRBD1. J was trimmed by 6 bases and V by 3 bases; bases with no gene match: 13. CDR3 size: 16 residues. Germline V gene lookup returns CDR1 WSHSY and CDR2 SAAADI. DNA for the CDR3: TGCGCCAGCAGTGATGACAGGGAGCTTGGCGATGATGGCTACACCTTC. Translating it yields CASSDDRELGDDGYTF.

The chain links TRBV11-2 to TRBJ1-1; D gene uncertain. Trimming stripped 4 bases from V and 5 bases from J, with 11 bases between. Germline CDR1 SGHAT, CDR2 FQNNGV. The CDR3 is 13 amino acids. The CDR3 sequence: CASSSGMVTEAFF. As DNA, the CDR3 is TGTGCCAGCAGCTCCGGGATGGTGACTGAAGCTTTCTTT.